This T cell receptor beta chain was sequenced in a study of human CD8 memory T cell subsets. Study conclusions and caveats: Similarly high diversity marked stem-like memory and precursor exhausted T cells, unlike effector memory cells. Only a minimal degree of mutual overlap characterized stem-like memory and precursor exhausted T cell repertoires.

Libraries of TCR beta chains were produced by 5' RACE (UMI-labeled). TCRdb re-analyzed the 5' RACE reads; it lists each CDR3 protein once, without DNA. The table for this sample gives 9,500 to 12,000 distinct CDR3 sequences. The CDR3 runs 15 residues. Germline-derived CDR1 and CDR2 are DFQATT and SNEGSKA (reference sequence). Concerning this clonotype: Its antigen remains unknown.

The source of this sequence is a human donor in good health. The specimen was CD8+ T cells from PBMCs. The chain is built from TRBV20-1 and TRBJ2-5. CDR3 sequence: CSARPLVGSGETQYF.